The clone carrying this TCR beta chain was observed at least ten times. Its specificity is unknown. The sample is drawn from a study of HIV-infected patients and healthy controls. Study background: Total CDR3 counts per chain did not differ significantly between patients and controls. Study-level findings and limits: HIV+ repertoires were severely depleted of MAIT alpha-chain CDR3s, unlike healthy controls.

Follow-up blood was drawn about 14 weeks, roughly three months, after antiretroviral therapy began. No cell fractionation was done, so the repertoire covers all unsorted peripheral blood T cells. cDNA was made from about 500 ng RNA using alpha and beta constant primers. Alpha and beta chain libraries were made separately by chain-specific third strand synthesis with multiplexing indices. TCRdb reprocessed the 5' RACE reads via MiXCR and lists one record per CDR3 protein. The data contain roughly 18,000 distinct CDR3 sequences, approximately 9% of them singletons. V gave up 2 bases and J gave up 1 base; unmatched junction bases: 5. Germline V gene sequence: CDR1 SQVTM, CDR2 ANQGSEA. This CDR3 has 14 residues.

Sequencing was performed on blood, taken during antiretroviral therapy. The receptor was derived from an adult with HIV infection. The chain uses TRBV29-1 and TRBJ2-7; the match to TRBD2 covers 7 bases. This chain's CDR3 is CSVELADPSYEQYF. The CDR3 DNA reads TGCAGCGTTGAACTAGCGGACCCATCCTACGAGCAGTACTTC.